This is a list of T cell receptor beta chains from one sample in a study of response to subunit inactivated influenza vaccine. TCRdb passed the RT-PCR reads through MiXCR, listing each CDR3 protein once. This table holds hundreds of thousands of distinct CDR3 sequences, 15% to 18% found once. The sequenced sample was PBMCs from blood, obtained 11 to 12 days after vaccination. These receptors originate from a man in his forties or fifties who received an inactivated influenza vaccine. Each CDR3 is given with its conserved first and last residue. Size is stated for part of the rows, as once, few or many counts, or as a class when the clone is expanded.

CDR3: CASSSETGAPWGQETQYF; size: few; V: TRBV28
CDR3: CAWKGLHYNEQFF; size: -; V: TRBV30
CDR3: CASSLNRGTTGETQYF; size: few; V: TRBV5-1
CDR3: CASSLPTGIGSHEQYF; size: -; V: TRBV11-2
CDR3: CASSLNGNEQYF; size: -; V: TRBV7-6
CDR3: CASTPLQGALYGYTF; size: few; V: TRBV10-2
CDR3: CASSLGTSGVNEQFF; size: few; V: TRBV5-1
CDR3: CSVGGTGIYEQYF; size: many; V: TRBV29-1
CDR3: CASSKPKPTSGSFLHLDTQYF; size: -; V: TRBV28
CDR3: CASSRTGHSTDTQYF; size: few; V: TRBV7-2
CDR3: CASTGGPPYEQYF; size: -; V: TRBV10-2
CDR3: CASSSNRGSAYEQYF; size: -; V: TRBV11-2
CDR3: CSAKGGDQPQHF; size: few; V: TRBV20-1
CDR3: CSARDGLTDTQYF; size: few; V: TRBV20-1
CDR3: CSVEDLWMNTEAFF; size: many; V: TRBV29-1
CDR3: CASTEVRVSTGELFF; size: once; V: TRBV2
CDR3: CASSSVGTSANEQFF; size: -; V: TRBV7-9
CDR3: CASKQGWSNQPQHF; size: -; V: TRBV2
CDR3: CASGTSVPDTQYF; size: -; V: TRBV7-2